This T cell receptor (beta chain) was sequenced for a study of Tregs in tolerant kidney transplant recipients. Findings of the study overall: Findings come from small patient numbers and require larger validation. Activated donor B cell expansion appeared to reveal the most relevant donor-specific TCRbeta repertoire.

As concerns this clone: Its antigen remains unidentified.

Trimming stripped 3 bases from V and 1 base from J, with 7 bases between. CDR3 size: 14 residues. The germline V gene has CDR1 SGHAT and CDR2 FQNNGV. Using immunoSEQ multiplex PCR, the repertoire was profiled, and TCRdb retains in-frame clones only, with some absent. The table includes about 240,000 clones, around 82% detected once. Unstimulated Tregs (CD4+CD25+CD127-) and CD4+CD25- non-Tregs were sorted from PBMCs. The rearrangement links TRBV11-2 to TRBJ2-4; TRBD2 might be the D (5 bases). Material: CD4+ T cells from blood. The clonotype originates from a human donor in good health. CDR3 loop: CASSFPGAKNIQYF. The CDR3 DNA follows: TGTGCCAGCAGCTTTCCGGGGGCCAAAAACATTCAGTACTTC.